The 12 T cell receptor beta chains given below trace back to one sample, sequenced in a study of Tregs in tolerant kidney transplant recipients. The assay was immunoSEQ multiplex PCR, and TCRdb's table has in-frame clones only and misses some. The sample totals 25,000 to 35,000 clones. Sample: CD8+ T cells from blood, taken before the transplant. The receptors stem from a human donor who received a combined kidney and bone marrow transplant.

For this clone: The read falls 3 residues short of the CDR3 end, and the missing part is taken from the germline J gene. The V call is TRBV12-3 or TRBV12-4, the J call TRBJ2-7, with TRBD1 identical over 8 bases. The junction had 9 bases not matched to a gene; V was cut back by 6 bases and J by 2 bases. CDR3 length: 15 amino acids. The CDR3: CASSPEAGGTYEQYF. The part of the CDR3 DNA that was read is TGTGCCAGCAGCCCTGAGGCAGGGGGCACCTACGAG.

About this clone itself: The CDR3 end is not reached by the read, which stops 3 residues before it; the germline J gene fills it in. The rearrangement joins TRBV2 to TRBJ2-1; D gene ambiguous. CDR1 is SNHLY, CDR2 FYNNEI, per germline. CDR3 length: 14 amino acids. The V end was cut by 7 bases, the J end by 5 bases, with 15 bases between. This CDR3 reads CASTTGETHNEQFF. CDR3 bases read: TGTGCCAGCACTACGGGTGAGACGCACAATGAG.

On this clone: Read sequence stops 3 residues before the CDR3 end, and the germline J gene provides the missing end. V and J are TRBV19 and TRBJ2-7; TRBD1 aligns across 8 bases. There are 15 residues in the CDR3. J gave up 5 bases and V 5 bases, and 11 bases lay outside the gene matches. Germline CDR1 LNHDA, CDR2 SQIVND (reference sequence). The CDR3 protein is CASSVRGPVYDEQYF. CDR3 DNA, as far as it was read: TGTGCCAGTAGTGTCAGGGGGCCTGTCTACGACGAG.

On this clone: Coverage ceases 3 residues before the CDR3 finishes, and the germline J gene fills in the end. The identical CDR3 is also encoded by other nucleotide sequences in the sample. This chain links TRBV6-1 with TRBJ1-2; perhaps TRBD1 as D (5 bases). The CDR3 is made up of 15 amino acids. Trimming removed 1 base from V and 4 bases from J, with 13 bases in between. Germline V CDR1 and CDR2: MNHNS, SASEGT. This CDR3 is CASSEDGDSGYGYTF. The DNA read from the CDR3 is TGTGCCAGCAGTGAAGACGGAGACAGTGGCTATGGC.

CDR3 in amino acids: CASSRWRQPQHF. The sequenced CDR3 bases are TGTGCCAGCAGCCGGTGGCGGCAGCCC. The rearrangement links TRBV5-5 to TRBJ1-5; D is undetermined. The read terminates 3 residues ahead of where the CDR3 ends, so the germline J gene completes it. The V and J ends lost 4 bases and 7 bases respectively, with 9 bases between them. Looked up from germline, CDR1 is SGHKS and CDR2 is YYEKEE (reference sequence). The CDR3 is made up of 12 amino acids.

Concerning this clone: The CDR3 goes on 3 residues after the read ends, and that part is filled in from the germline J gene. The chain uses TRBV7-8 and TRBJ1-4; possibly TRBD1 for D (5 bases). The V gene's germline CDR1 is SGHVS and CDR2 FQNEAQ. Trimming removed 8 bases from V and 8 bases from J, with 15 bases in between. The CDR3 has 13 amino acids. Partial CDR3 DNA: TGTGCCAGCCCGTTACAGGAGCTAGAAAAA. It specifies CASPLQELEK. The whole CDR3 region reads CASPLQELEKLFF.

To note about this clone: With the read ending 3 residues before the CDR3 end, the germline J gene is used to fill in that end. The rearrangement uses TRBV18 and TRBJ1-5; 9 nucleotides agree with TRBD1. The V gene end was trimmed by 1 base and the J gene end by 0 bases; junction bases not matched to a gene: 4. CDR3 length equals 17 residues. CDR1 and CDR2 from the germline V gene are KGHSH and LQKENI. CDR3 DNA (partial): TGTGCCAGCTCACCACTGACAGGGGGTGATAGCAATCAGCCC. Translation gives CASSPLTGGDSNQP. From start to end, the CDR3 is CASSPLTGGDSNQPQHF.

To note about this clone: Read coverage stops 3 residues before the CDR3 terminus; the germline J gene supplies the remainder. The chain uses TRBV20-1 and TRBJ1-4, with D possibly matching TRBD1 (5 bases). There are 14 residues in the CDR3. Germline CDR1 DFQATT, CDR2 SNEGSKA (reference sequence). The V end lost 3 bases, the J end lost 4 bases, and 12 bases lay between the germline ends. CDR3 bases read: TGCAGTGCTAGCGGGGGACCGCTTAATGAAAAA. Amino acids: CSASGGPLNEK. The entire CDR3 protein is CSASGGPLNEKLFF.

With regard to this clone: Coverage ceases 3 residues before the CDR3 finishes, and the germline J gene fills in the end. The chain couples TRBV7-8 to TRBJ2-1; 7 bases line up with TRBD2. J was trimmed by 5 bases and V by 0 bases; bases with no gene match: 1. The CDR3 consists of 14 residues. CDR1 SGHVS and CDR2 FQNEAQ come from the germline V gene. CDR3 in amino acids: CASSLALADNEQFF. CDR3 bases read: TGTGCCAGCAGCTTAGCGCTAGCGGACAATGAG.

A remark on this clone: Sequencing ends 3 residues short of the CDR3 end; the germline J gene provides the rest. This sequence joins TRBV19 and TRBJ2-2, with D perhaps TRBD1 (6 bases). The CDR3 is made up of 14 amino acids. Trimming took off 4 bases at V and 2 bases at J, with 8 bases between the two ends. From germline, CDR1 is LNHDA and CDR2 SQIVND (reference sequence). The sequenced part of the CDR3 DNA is TGTGCCAGTAGTAGGACAGATAACACCGGGGAG. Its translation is CASSRTDNTGE. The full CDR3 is CASSRTDNTGELFF.

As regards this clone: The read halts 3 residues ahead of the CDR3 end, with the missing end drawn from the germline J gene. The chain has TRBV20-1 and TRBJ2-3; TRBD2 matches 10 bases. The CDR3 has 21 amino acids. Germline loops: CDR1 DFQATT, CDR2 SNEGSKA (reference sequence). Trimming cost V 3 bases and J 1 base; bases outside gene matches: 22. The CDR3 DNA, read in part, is TGCAGTGCTAGCCCATCCGGGACTAGCGCCTCGGAGGGATACGGCACAGATACG. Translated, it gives CSASPSGTSASEGYGTDT. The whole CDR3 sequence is CSASPSGTSASEGYGTDTQYF.

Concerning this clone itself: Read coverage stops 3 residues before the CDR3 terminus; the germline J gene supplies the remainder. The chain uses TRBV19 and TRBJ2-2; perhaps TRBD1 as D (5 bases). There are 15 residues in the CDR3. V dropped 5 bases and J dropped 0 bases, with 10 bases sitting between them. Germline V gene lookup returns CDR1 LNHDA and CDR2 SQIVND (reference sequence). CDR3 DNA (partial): TGTGCCAGTAGTTCGACAGCTACGAACACCGGGGAG. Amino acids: CASSSTATNTGE. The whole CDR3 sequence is CASSSTATNTGELFF.